These 28 T cell receptor beta chains share one sample of origin, sequenced in a study of T cell repertoires in cytomegalovirus infection. Their antigens remain unidentified. TCRdb independently ran MiXCR on the reads; one entry per CDR3 protein. The data contain about 700,000 distinct CDR3 sequences, around 31% of them singletons. The input for sequencing was cultured PBMCs, taken from culture after CMV antigen stimulation. The origin of the receptors is a human donor in good health (CMV status not recorded). Some clones in this sample may be carry-over from other donors' samples.

CDR3 loop: CASALTGAYPNEQFF. In DNA, the CDR3 is TGTGCTAGTGCCCTGACAGGGGCCTACCCCAATGAGCAGTTCTTC. This chain uses TRBV12-5 with TRBJ2-1; 8 bases fit TRBD1. Germline CDR1 and CDR2: LGHNT and FRNRAP. The CDR3 contains 15 residues. V gave up 7 bases and J gave up 6 bases; unmatched junction bases: 11.

This clonotype was observed a handful of times. V usage is TRBV7-9 and J usage is TRBJ1-4; 7 nucleotides match TRBD1. This CDR3 contains 14 residues. CDR1 and CDR2 (germline): SEHNR, FQNEAQ (reference sequence). V shed 8 bases, J shed 10 bases, and the junction held 13 bases outside the gene matches. The CDR3, as DNA: TGTGCCAGCGACTATGAGGGGGCCCCCGGAAAACTGTTTTTT. This gives the protein CASDYEGAPGKLFF.

This chain links TRBV2 with TRBJ2-3; possible D gene TRBD1, 6 bases. Between the trimmed V and J ends, which lost 8 bases and 2 bases, there was a span of 11 bases. The CDR3 sequence is 13 residues long. The germline gives CDR1 SNHLY, CDR2 FYNNEI. The CDR3: CASGTPFTDTQYF. Here the CDR3 DNA reads TGTGCCAGCGGGACACCGTTCACAGATACGCAGTATTTT. The variable domain in full, with the rest retrieved from reference TRBV2 and TRBJ2-3, is EPEVTQTPSHQVTQMGQEVILRCVPISNHLYFYWYRQILGQKVEFLVSFYNNEISEKSEIFDDQFSVERPDGSNFTLKIRSTKLEDSAMYFCASGTPFTDTQYFGPGTRLTVL.

The gene calls are TRBV7-2 and TRBJ2-3; 8 bases are a match to TRBD2. There are 16 residues in the CDR3. Germline values: CDR1 SGHTA, CDR2 FQGNSA. V was pared by 5 bases and J by 0 bases, with 7 bases of the junction left unmatched. In nucleotides, the CDR3 is TGTGCCAGCAGCGTCTTAGCGGGATCTAGCACAGATACGCAGTATTTT. It codes for CASSVLAGSSTDTQYF.

The V gene is TRBV10-2, the J gene TRBJ2-7; D is undetermined. V lost 0 bases and J 5 bases, leaving 8 bases between the germline ends. Germline loops: CDR1 WSHSY, CDR2 SAAADI. This CDR3 contains 13 residues. CDR3: CASSESAPDEQYF. The CDR3 DNA is TGCGCCAGCAGTGAGTCGGCCCCCGACGAGCAGTACTTC.

This clonotype was recorded a few times. The CDR3 is CASSLSRGLYGYTF. The CDR3 region has the DNA TGTGCCAGCAGCCTAAGTAGGGGGCTCTATGGCTACACCTTC. The rearrangement uses TRBV6-1 and TRBJ1-2; 7 positions match TRBD1. After removal of 6 bases from V and 4 bases from J, the junction contained 8 bases not matched to a gene. The CDR3 contains 14 residues. Per the germline V gene, CDR1 is MNHNS and CDR2 is SASEGT.

The CDR3 here is CASSLAGSASYEQYF. In nucleotides, the CDR3 is TGTGCCAGCAGTTTAGCCGGCAGCGCATCCTACGAGCAGTACTTC. The chain uses TRBV12-3 or TRBV12-4 and TRBJ2-7; D gene unclear. The CDR3 contains 15 residues. V was clipped by 0 bases and J by 1 base, with 10 bases between them.

CDR3 coding DNA: TGTGCCAGCTCACCATACGACAGCGGGTTAGGCACAGATACGCAGTATTTT. Its protein product is CASSPYDSGLGTDTQYF. The chain is built from TRBV18 and TRBJ2-3, with D possibly TRBD2 on 6 matching bases. Germline-derived CDR1 and CDR2 are KGHSH and LQKENI. V was clipped by 2 bases and J by 1 base, with 16 bases between them. The CDR3 is 17 amino acids.

The chain carries TRBV28 and TRBJ2-1; 7 bases are shared with TRBD1. There are 15 residues in the CDR3. J lost 6 bases, V lost 5 bases, and 10 bases had no gene match. CDR1 MDHEN and CDR2 SYDVKM come from the germline V gene. CDR3 residues: CASSPRGPYGNEQFF. The CDR3 DNA reads TGTGCCAGCAGTCCGAGGGGGCCTTACGGCAATGAGCAGTTCTTC.

The chain couples TRBV27 to TRBJ1-5; perhaps TRBD1 as D (5 bases). This CDR3 comprises 13 residues. V lost 2 bases and J lost 15, with 17 bases in between. Per the germline V gene, CDR1 is MNHEY and CDR2 is SMNVEV (reference sequence). The CDR3 sequence is CASSLQGTQFLHF. CDR3 in DNA: TGTGCCAGCAGTTTACAGGGAACACAATTTTTGCATTTT.

There are a few counts of this clonotype. This chain uses TRBV7-9 with TRBJ2-1, with no clear D. V gave up 7 bases and J gave up 0 bases, with 10 bases separating them. There are 14 residues in the CDR3. Germline V CDR1 and CDR2: SEHNR, FQNEAQ (reference sequence). CDR3 in amino acids: CASNRDSSYNEQFF. For the CDR3, the DNA is TGTGCCAGCAATAGGGATAGCTCCTACAATGAGCAGTTCTTC.

Remarks on this clonotype: A much larger clone sits a single nucleotide away, making a read error possible. The genes are TRBV7-8 and TRBJ2-1, with 7 bases fitting TRBD1. CDR3 length: 14 amino acids. Germline CDR1 SGHVS, CDR2 FQNEAQ. The CDR3 nucleotides are TGTGCCAACAGCTTAGAAAACAGGGGCAATGAGCAGTTCTTC. This encodes CANSLENRGNEQFF.

Many counts were recorded for this clonotype. V usage is TRBV7-8 and J usage is TRBJ1-4, with D perhaps matching TRBD1 (6 bases). The CDR3 has 14 amino acids. Germline V gene sequence: CDR1 SGHVS, CDR2 FQNEAQ. The V end was cut by 1 base, the J end by 6 bases, with 9 bases between. The CDR3 loop is CASSLEAGDEKLFF. The DNA of the CDR3 is TGTGCCAGCAGCTTAGAGGCAGGGGATGAAAAACTGTTTTTT.

The rearrangement joins TRBV5-6 to TRBJ2-1; 13 bases agree with TRBD2. The V gene end was trimmed by 4 bases and the J gene end by 6 bases; junction bases not matched to a gene: 4. Germline CDR1 SGHDT, CDR2 YYEEEE. This CDR3 region has 15 residues. CDR3 sequence: CASSLTSGRGNEQFF. Here the CDR3 DNA reads TGTGCCAGCAGCCTTACTAGCGGGAGGGGCAATGAGCAGTTCTTC.

A single count supports this clonotype. The rearrangement joins TRBV7-6 to TRBJ2-1; D is possibly TRBD1 (6 bases). Trimming removed 3 bases from V and 12 bases from J, with 21 bases in between. This CDR3 is 15 amino acids long. In germline, CDR1 is SGHVS, CDR2 FNYEAQ. DNA of the CDR3: TGTGCCAGCAGCTTCCCACAGTCCTTCAGGGGTTGGCAGTTCTTC. Its translation is CASSFPQSFRGWQFF.

This clonotype was found a few times. The chain couples TRBV20-1 to TRBJ2-7, with 10 bases fitting TRBD1. Trimming took 6 bases from V and 4 from J; bases not matched to a gene: 9. CDR3 size: 14 residues. Germline loops: CDR1 DFQATT, CDR2 SNEGSKA (reference sequence). CDR3 sequence reads: CSAAGTGARYEQYF. The CDR3 bases are TGCAGTGCCGCCGGGACAGGGGCTCGTTACGAGCAGTACTTC.

V usage is TRBV4-1 and J usage is TRBJ2-3; 7 nucleotides align to TRBD1. Germline V CDR1 and CDR2: MGHRA, YSYEKL. Losses at the gene ends were 1 base for V and 1 base for J; bases not matched to a gene: 5. CDR3 length equals 16 residues. The CDR3 spells CASSQARDRGTDTQYF. The CDR3, as DNA: TGCGCCAGCAGCCAAGCCCGGGACAGAGGCACAGATACGCAGTATTTT.

This chain uses TRBV2 with TRBJ2-7, with 12 bases fitting TRBD2. Germline trimming cut 6 bases from V and 6 bases from J; bases unmatched to any gene: 6. This CDR3 region has 14 residues. Germline CDR1 is SNHLY and CDR2 is FYNNEI. The chain's CDR3 is CASSPSGRAVEQYF. CDR3 nucleotides: TGTGCCAGCAGCCCTAGCGGGAGGGCCGTCGAGCAGTACTTC.

The chain joins TRBV5-6 to TRBJ1-6, with D uncertain. CDR3 length equals 15 residues. Between the trimmed V and J ends, which lost 4 bases and 8 bases, there was a span of 16 bases. Germline CDR1 SGHDT, CDR2 YYEEEE. This chain's CDR3 is CASSADPGLHSPLHF. The CDR3, as DNA: TGTGCCAGCAGCGCGGATCCCGGTTTGCATTCACCCCTCCACTTT.

V usage is TRBV6-8 and J usage is TRBJ1-3; 7 positions match TRBD1. This CDR3 has 20 residues. Germline values: CDR1 MNHGY, CDR2 SAAAGT. Germline trimming cut 1 base from V and 4 bases from J; bases unmatched to any gene: 19. CDR3 sequence reads: CASSYFATGIYREVGNTIYF. DNA for the CDR3: TGTGCCAGCAGTTACTTTGCGACAGGGATCTACCGCGAAGTGGGAAACACCATATATTTT.

The chain carries TRBV18 and TRBJ1-1; D remains unclear. Germline V gene sequence: CDR1 KGHSH, CDR2 LQKENI. V was clipped by 3 bases and J by 11 bases, with 19 bases between them. The CDR3 has 14 amino acids. The CDR3 coding sequence is TGTGCCAGCTCACCTTCGCAGGATGCTACAACCGCTTTCTTT. Translating gives CASSPSQDATTAFF.

This clonotype was picked up one time. The V call is TRBV6-5, the J call TRBJ2-1; D remains ambiguous. Between the trimmed V and J ends, which lost 6 bases and 3 bases, there was a span of 15 bases. Per the germline V gene, CDR1 is MNHEY and CDR2 is SVGAGI. This CDR3 contains 15 residues. The CDR3 DNA is TGTGCCAGCAGCCAAAGTGTTATCAGCTACAATGAGCAGTTCTTC. Translation gives CASSQSVISYNEQFF.

The chain is built from TRBV7-9 and TRBJ1-4; D possibly corresponds to TRBD1 (5 bases). CDR1 and CDR2 from the germline V gene are SEHNR and FQNEAQ (reference sequence). V shed 8 bases and J shed 3 bases, with 10 bases lying between them. This CDR3 region has 13 residues. CDR3 residues: CASARAANEKLFF. CDR3 bases: TGTGCCAGCGCCAGGGCGGCTAATGAAAAACTGTTTTTT.

The chain joins TRBV3-1 to TRBJ1-2, with D perhaps TRBD1 (5 bases). Germline CDR1 reads LGHDT; CDR2 reads YNNKEL (reference sequence). Trimming removed 2 bases at V and 4 bases at J, with 14 bases between. The CDR3 is 15 amino acids. Here the CDR3 reads CASSQPGPIPYGYTF. The CDR3 DNA is TGTGCCAGCAGCCAACCGGGACCGATTCCCTATGGCTACACCTTC.

In this sample, this clonotype turned up a few times. The V and J genes are TRBV20-1 and TRBJ2-4, with a weak D call TRBD2 (7 bases). The CDR3 consists of 14 residues. Germline CDR1 DFQATT, CDR2 SNEGSKA (reference sequence). With 6 bases removed from V and 6 bases from J, the gap between germline ends came to 18 bases. In DNA, the CDR3 is TGCAGTGCACAGCCTCGGGGGGCCCGAAACATTCAGTACTTC. Its translation is CSAQPRGARNIQYF.

This clonotype was counted a few times. This sequence joins TRBV24-1 and TRBJ2-3; D is ambiguous. CDR1 and CDR2 from the germline V gene are KGHDR and SFDVKD. There are 16 residues in the CDR3. V gave up 4 bases and J gave up 4 bases, with 17 bases separating them. CDR3 in DNA: TGTGCCACCAGTGAACCTACGGTAGATGATGCAGATACGCAGTATTTT. This translates into CATSEPTVDDADTQYF.

This clonotype showed up many times. The chain is built from TRBV7-2 and TRBJ1-6; the D is unclear. Germline V lookup: CDR1 SGHTA, CDR2 FQGNSA. V lost 2 bases and J lost 7, with 12 bases in between. The CDR3 is 15 amino acids. The CDR3 spells CASSLQGYSNSPLHF. The CDR3, as DNA: TGTGCCAGCAGCTTACAAGGTTACAGCAATTCACCCCTCCACTTT. Drawing the rest from reference TRBV7-2 and TRBJ1-6, the complete variable domain is GAGVSQSPSNKVTEKGKDVELRCDPISGHTALYWYRQSLGQGLEFLIYFQGNSAPDKSGLPSDRFSAERTGGSVSTLTIQRTQQEDSAVYLCASSLQGYSNSPLHFGNGTRLTVT.

The CDR3 nucleotides read TGTGCCAGCAGCTTGCCGGGATGGAGAGCAGAAGCTTTCTTT. Amino acids: CASSLPGWRAEAFF. The J gene is TRBJ1-1, the V gene TRBV7-6; unclear D gene. Germline V lookup: CDR1 SGHVS, CDR2 FNYEAQ. V was pared by 3 bases and J by 8 bases, with 16 bases between. This CDR3 comprises 14 residues.